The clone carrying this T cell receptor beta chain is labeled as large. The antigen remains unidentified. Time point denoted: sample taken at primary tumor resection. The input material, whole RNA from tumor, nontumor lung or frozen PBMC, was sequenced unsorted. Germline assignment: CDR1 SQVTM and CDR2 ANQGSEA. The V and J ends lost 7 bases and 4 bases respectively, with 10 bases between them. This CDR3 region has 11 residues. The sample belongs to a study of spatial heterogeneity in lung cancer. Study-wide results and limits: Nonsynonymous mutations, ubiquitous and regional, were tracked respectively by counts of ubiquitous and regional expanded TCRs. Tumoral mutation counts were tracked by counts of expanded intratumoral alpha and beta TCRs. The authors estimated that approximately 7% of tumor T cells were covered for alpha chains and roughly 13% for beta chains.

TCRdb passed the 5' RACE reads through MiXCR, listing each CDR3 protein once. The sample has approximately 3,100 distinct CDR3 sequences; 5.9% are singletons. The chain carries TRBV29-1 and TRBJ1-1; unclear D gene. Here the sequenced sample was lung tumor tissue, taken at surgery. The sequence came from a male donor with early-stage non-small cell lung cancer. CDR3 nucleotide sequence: TGCAGCGCCGGGCGGGGCACTGAAGCTTTCTTT. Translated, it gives CSAGRGTEAFF. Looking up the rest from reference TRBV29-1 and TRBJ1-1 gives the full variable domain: SAVISQKPSRDICQRGTSLTIQCQVDSQVTMMFWYRQQPGQSLTLIATANQGSEATYESGFVIDKFPISRPNLTFSTLTVSNMSPEDSSIYLCSAGRGTEAFFGQGTRLTVV.